The sequence of this T cell receptor beta chain was determined in a study of blood T cell repertoires in COVID-19. Across the whole study: Material from acute and convalescent COVID-19 was sourced from the United States, Italy and Spain. Sources were T cells, B-cell-depleted T cells, or PBMCs; the material itself was cDNA or gDNA.

Germline V gene lookup returns CDR1 SGHRS and CDR2 YFSETQ. This CDR3 region has 16 residues. The V gene lost 7 bases and the J gene lost 6 bases, with 25 bases spanning the gap. Authors' analysis steps: Reference gene primers were amplified, and this amplification served to estimate nucleated cell counts. Method: immunoSEQ multiplex PCR; TCRdb's copy keeps in-frame clones and lacks some. Clone size and the V and J calls come from that table; the DNA yielded D and trimming. The sample consists of 500,000 to 600,000 clones, 70% to 90% of them appearing once. This chain links TRBV5-1 with TRBJ1-1; a weak D match, TRBD1 (6 bases). Source material: peripheral blood. The sequence was collected from a woman in her fifties or sixties with COVID-19, enrolled during active disease. CDR3 in amino acids: CASLGGGGGGRAEAFF. CDR3 sequence (DNA): TGCGCCAGCCTGGGTGGAGGGGGAGGGGGTAGAGCTGAAGCTTTCTTT.